Listed here are 10 T cell receptor beta chains from one sample, sequenced in a study of blood T cell repertoires in COVID-19. The repertoire was sequenced with immunoSEQ multiplex PCR; TCRdb's copy has only in-frame clones and lacks some. The sample contains approximately 290,000 clones, approximately 85% of which appear only once. The material sequenced was PBMCs or T cells enriched from blood (not recorded which). Source of these receptors: a woman in her twenties or thirties who had recovered from COVID-19.

In this sample, this clone turned up once. The V call is TRBV3-1 (or the pseudogene TRBV3-2), the J call TRBJ2-7; TRBD2 agrees at 7 bases. The CDR3 is 14 amino acids. Germline V gene lookup returns CDR1 LGHDT and CDR2 YNNKEL (reference sequence). The ends lost 4 bases at V and 2 bases at J; junction bases unmatched: 5. This CDR3 reads CASSPGRGAYEQYF. CDR3 nucleotides: TGTGCCAGCAGCCCTGGACGGGGGGCCTACGAGCAGTACTTC.

This chain uses TRBV25-1 with TRBJ2-3; TRBD2 matches at 11 bases. This CDR3 region has 17 residues. CDR1 MGHDK and CDR2 SYGVNS come from the germline V gene. V lost 6 bases to trimming and J lost 0 bases; unmatched junction nucleotides: 8. CDR3 sequence reads: CASSPGTSGASTDTQYF. The CDR3 DNA is TGTGCCAGCAGCCCGGGGACTAGCGGAGCTAGCACAGATACGCAGTATTTT.

The rearrangement links TRBV18 to TRBJ1-1; the match to TRBD1 covers 8 bases. There are 15 residues in the CDR3. After removal of 5 bases from V and 4 bases from J, the junction contained 9 bases not matched to a gene. Germline V gives CDR1 KGHSH, CDR2 LQKENI. CDR3 region: CASSDRGGTGTEAFF. CDR3 in DNA: TGTGCCAGCTCAGACAGGGGCGGAACGGGCACTGAAGCTTTCTTT. Variable domain in full (rest from reference TRBV18 and TRBJ1-1): NAGVMQNPRHLVRRRGQEARLRCSPMKGHSHVYWYRQLPEEGLKFMVYLQKENIIDESGMPKERFSAEFPKEGPSILRIQQVVRGDSAAYFCASSDRGGTGTEAFFGQGTRLTVV.

For the CDR3, the DNA is TGTGCCAGCTGTTGGGGAGATCAGCCCCAGCATTTT. This encodes CASCWGDQPQHF. The chain employs TRBV28 and TRBJ1-5; no definite D call. Germline V gives CDR1 MDHEN, CDR2 SYDVKM. The CDR3 covers 12 residues. The germline V and J ends were trimmed by 8 bases and 5 bases, with 10 bases remaining between them.

The chain couples TRBV19 to TRBJ1-5; 8 bases line up with TRBD1. In germline, CDR1 is LNHDA, CDR2 SQIVND (reference sequence). J lost 6 bases, V lost 3 bases, and 7 bases had no gene match. The CDR3 totals 15 residues. CDR3 amino acids: CASSITDRGRQPQHF. CDR3 in DNA: TGTGCCAGTAGTATCACAGACAGGGGTCGTCAGCCCCAGCATTTT. Together with reference TRBV19 and TRBJ1-5, the CDR3 gives the full variable domain: DGGITQSPKYLFRKEGQNVTLSCEQNLNHDAMYWYRQDPGQGLRLIYYSQIVNDFQKGDIAEGYSVSREKKESFPLTVTSAQKNPTAFYLCASSITDRGRQPQHFGDGTRLSIL.

The rearrangement joins TRBV15 to TRBJ2-5, with no clear D. CDR1 is LNHNV, CDR2 YYDKDF, per germline (reference sequence). The CDR3 sequence is 15 residues long. V lost 0 bases and J 1 base, leaving 9 bases between the germline ends. The CDR3 sequence is CATSRERDTQETQYF. DNA for the CDR3: TGTGCCACCAGCAGAGAACGAGACACCCAAGAGACCCAGTACTTC.

In DNA form, the CDR3 reads TGTGCCAGCTCACCACGAAGACTAGCGGGAGACGAGCAGTACTTC. Translation: CASSPRRLAGDEQYF. V gene TRBV18 combines with J gene TRBJ2-7, with 12 bases aligning to TRBD2. The CDR3 sequence is 15 residues long. The germline V gene has CDR1 KGHSH and CDR2 LQKENI. V was pared by 1 base and J by 5 bases, with 3 bases of the junction left unmatched.

This sequence joins TRBV24-1 and TRBJ2-5, with 9 bases aligning to TRBD2. The junction had 7 bases not matched to a gene; V was cut back by 4 bases and J by 2 bases. The CDR3 sequence is 16 residues long. Germline V gene data show CDR1 as KGHDR and CDR2 as SFDVKD. The CDR3, as DNA: TGTGCCACCAGTGAGGCGGGGGGGCCGGGACAAGAGACCCAGTACTTC. Translated: CATSEAGGPGQETQYF.

The rearrangement joins TRBV5-1 to TRBJ2-3; 9 nucleotides line up with TRBD1. Germline lookup yields CDR1 SGHRS and CDR2 YFSETQ. V lost 0 bases to trimming and J lost 4 bases; unmatched junction nucleotides: 9. The CDR3 totals 17 residues. The DNA for the CDR3 is TGCGCCAGCAGCTTGGATGTGACAGGGGGAGGGTCAGATACGCAGTATTTT. Its translation is CASSLDVTGGGSDTQYF.

This clone appeared a single time. The chain joins TRBV27 to TRBJ2-7; 8 bases are shared with TRBD2. This CDR3 region has 15 residues. Germline CDR1 MNHEY, CDR2 SMNVEV (reference sequence). J lost 5 bases, V lost 8 bases, and 14 bases had no gene match. The chain's CDR3 is CASRGGVRVRHEQYF. CDR3 DNA sequence: TGTGCCAGCCGGGGGGGGGTAAGGGTTCGTCACGAGCAGTACTTC.